This TCR beta chain stems from a study of PD-1 blockade in classical Hodgkin lymphoma (dated by TCRdb to 2019 to 2021). Looking at the study overall: Nivolumab dosing was 3 mg/kg intravenously every 2 weeks, continuing until either disease progression or unacceptable toxicity. The study used CyTOF and TCR beta sequencing to define a peripheral blood immune signature of response to PD-1 blockade in classical Hodgkin lymphoma. General conclusions and limits of the study: Baseline diversity similar to that of newly diagnosed patients was observed in trial patients achieving complete response, whereas significantly lower diversity was observed in partial responders and progressors. The study was limited to a single clinical trial cohort, and causes of repertoire differences, possibly disease activity or prior therapy, remained undefined. Patients starting nivolumab less than 1 year after ASCT had lower diversity and were excluded from later analyses to avoid confounding by immune reconstitution. CD4+ but not CD8+ TCR diversity rose significantly by C4D1 (p=0.0027 vs p=0.16), most apparent in complete responders (p=0.02). Baseline TCR diversity was reported as lower in newly diagnosed patients than in healthy donors, and lower still in relapsed/refractory patients.

A note on this clone: No cognate antigen has been identified for it. Per-base qualities were not stored, and no clone one base away is much larger.

The Qiagen DNeasy kit was used to extract genomic DNA both from unsorted PBMCs and from the negatively selected CD4+ and CD8+ fractions. TCR beta CDR3 regions were amplified by immunoSEQ multiplex PCR using primers annealing to V and J segments. A synthetic immune receptor repertoire was used to minimize amplification bias, and remaining bias was computationally removed after sequencing. The paper's data handling went like this. Repertoire diversity was quantified as the Shannon entropy index using custom Python scripts. Unsorted, CD4+ and CD8+ repertoires were analyzed separately, except for combined analyses in which CD4+ and CD8+ sequences were merged in silico. Clonal expansion was defined as a frequency increase of at least 2-fold after treatment compared with C1D1, and clones undetected at baseline were assigned a pseudocount of 0.5. Singleton clones were defined as clones with 0 or 1 copy at C1D1, and non-singleton clones were defined as clones with 2 or more copies. Clones expanded in unsorted samples were assigned a CD4+, CD8+ or unknown annotation through matching of protein sequences in sorted samples from the same patient. Diversity changes from C1D1 to C4D1 were tested in paired samples using Wilcoxon tests. In its TCRdb copy, this immuneACCESS table keeps in-frame sequences only and misses some clones. Where compared with another copy, unresolved V genes explain less than half of these, and the others have no known cause. V and J calls and clone size are those listed in that table; D and trimming were worked out from the DNA. This sample holds about 97,000 clones; approximately 90% were observed only once. The ten largest account for 6.6% of the sample.

What the time point label conveys for this sample: cycle 2 day 1 (C2D1) of nivolumab. Relapse after autologous stem cell transplantation had occurred in all trial patients, and cohorts A, B and C were distinguished by prior brentuximab vedotin exposure. The trial cohort was composed of roughly 60 patients with relapsed/refractory classical Hodgkin lymphoma, for whom complete response, partial response or progressive disease was recorded as best overall response. In the multi-cohort phase II CheckMate 205 trial, trial patients received single-agent nivolumab. An independent review committee assessed best overall response by applying the 2007 International Working Group response criteria. Trial PBMCs were collected just before the start of nivolumab (C1D1) and during therapy at cycle 2 day 1 and cycle 4 day 1. Peripheral blood was collected in 8 mL Vacutainer Cell Preparation Tubes, from which PBMCs were isolated by centrifugation and then cryopreserved.

Spanning cysteine to phenylalanine, the CDR3 consists of 14 amino acids. Only the CDR3 region is kept as DNA, spanning 42 bases read in frame from base 1. V and J lose 0 bases and 5 bases, and a span of 11 bases separates them. Sequences SGHRS (CDR1) and YFSETQ (CDR2) are obtained from the germline V gene. The source is a human donor with classical Hodgkin lymphoma. Here the chain combines TRBV5-1 and TRBJ2-5; a weak D assignment points to TRBD2 (5 bases agree). The sequencing here drew on peripheral blood mononuclear cells (PBMCs), taken before the second cycle of nivolumab. The CDR3 protein is CASSLAPGSETQYF. The nucleotide sequence is TGCGCCAGCAGCTTGGCGCCGGGGAGCGAGACCCAGTACTTC.